This entry describes one TCR beta chain. Its antigen remains unidentified. The data were obtained in a study of T cells in Graves' hyperthyroidism and ophthalmopathy. Study-wide results and limits: Ophthalmopathy was distinguished from stable hyperthyroidism by 13 V-J signatures. Most expanded thyroid clonotypes above 0.001 recurred in blood.

Regions amplified from RNA transcripts were the TCR beta CDR3 regions. HTBI primers were employed in a first-round RT-PCR of the TCR CDR3. Using its own MiXCR run on the multiplex PCR reads, TCRdb lists one record per CDR3 protein. The sample records around 450,000 distinct CDR3 sequences, about a sixth being singletons. Germline V gene sequence: CDR1 SNHLY, CDR2 FYNNEI. With 5 bases clipped from V and 5 bases from J, the junction kept 13 bases outside the gene matches. This CDR3 has 17 amino acids. The clonotype was recovered from a woman aged 18 to 35 with Graves' hyperthyroidism. Sequencing input: blood. The chain joins TRBV2 to TRBJ2-7, with 12 positions matching TRBD2. The CDR3 loop is CASSWPSGGVLEDEQYF. CDR3 in DNA: TGTGCCAGCAGTTGGCCTAGCGGGGGGGTGCTCGAGGACGAGCAGTACTTC.